This TCR beta chain was sequenced in a study of graft-versus-host responses after intestinal transplantation. Overall study context: Transplants given to recipients were multivisceral, liver-intestinal, or isolated intestinal. Recipients across the board were started on anti-thymocyte globulin induction, then kept on tacrolimus and steroids for around 3 years.

A remark on this clone: As yet, its antigen is unknown.

Whole-study findings and limits: GvH clones detected in recipient marrow included some appearing first in ileum or blood. Researchers found peak circulating GvH clone levels linked to early post-transplant HvG declines.

CDR1 and CDR2 from the germline V gene are MNHEY and SVGAGI. With 2 bases removed from V and 8 bases from J, the gap between germline ends came to 13 bases. There are 14 residues in the CDR3. Measured with immunoSEQ multiplex PCR; TCRdb has only the in-frame clones, and not every one. The sample gives roughly 90,000 clones, less than 90% of which show up once; roughly 0.28% is in the top ten. The TCR was taken from a human donor who was the organ donor for an intestinal transplant. The material sequenced was unstimulated CD4+ T cells sorted from spleen or lymph node cells, taken before transplant. This chain connects TRBV6-5 to TRBJ2-1; possible D gene TRBD1, 5 bases. In nucleotides, the CDR3 is TGTGCCAGCAGTTACAGGGGTGGTGAGGATGAGCAGTTCTTC. Its translation: CASSYRGGEDEQFF.